The next 18 T cell receptor beta chains were all read from a single sample in a study of shared clonotypes between healthy human individuals. Method: immunoSEQ multiplex PCR; TCRdb's copy keeps in-frame clones and lacks some. The sample lists about 1 million clones; 65% to 75% were seen once. The specimen was memory CD4+ T cells sorted from blood. The sample's subset: CD45RA-negative fraction. These receptors came from a man aged 18-30 years in good health.

This chain uses TRBV28 with TRBJ1-3; 12 bases match TRBD1. Germline CDR1 and CDR2: MDHEN and SYDVKM. This CDR3 comprises 18 residues. Trimming at V came to 4 bases and at J to 0 bases, leaving 7 bases not matched to a gene. The DNA for the CDR3 is TGTGCCAGCAGTTCGCCCGGGACAGGGGGCGCCTCTGGAAACACCATATATTTT. Protein: CASSSPGTGGASGNTIYF. Together with reference TRBV28 and TRBJ1-3, the CDR3 gives the full variable domain: DVKVTQSSRYLVKRTGEKVFLECVQDMDHENMFWYRQDPGLGLRLIYFSYDVKMKEKGDIPEGYSVSREKKERFSLILESASTNQTSMYLCASSSPGTGGASGNTIYFGEGSWLTVV.

V and J are TRBV12-5 and TRBJ2-3; D is perhaps TRBD2 (5 bases). The germline CDR1 and CDR2 sequences are LGHNT and FRNRAP. The CDR3 extends over 16 amino acids. V lost 2 bases and J lost 1, with 13 bases in between. The CDR3 here is CASGLTGELGTDTQYF. CDR3 coding DNA: TGTGCTAGTGGTTTGACCGGGGAGCTTGGCACAGATACGCAGTATTTT.

The chain recombines TRBV5-1 with TRBJ2-3; TRBD2 aligns across 8 bases. Germline CDR1 is SGHRS and CDR2 is YFSETQ. V lost 4 bases and J lost 2; bases outside the gene matches: 12. The CDR3 loop spans 17 amino acids. CDR3 loop: CASSLFSGKAATDTQYF. CDR3 nucleotide sequence: TGCGCCAGCAGCCTCTTTAGCGGGAAAGCGGCCACAGATACGCAGTATTTT.

J is TRBJ2-5 and V is TRBV19; TRBD1 agrees at 8 bases. This CDR3 is built from 15 residues. Germline V gene data show CDR1 as LNHDA and CDR2 as SQIVND (reference sequence). The J segment lost 5 bases and the V segment lost 6 bases, leaving 11 bases of the junction unmatched. Here the CDR3 reads CASSPDRGLAETQYF. The CDR3 nucleotides read TGTGCCAGTAGCCCCGACAGGGGCCTGGCGGAGACCCAGTACTTC.

The rearrangement joins TRBV28 to TRBJ1-4, with 11 bases identical to TRBD1. The CDR3 loop spans 15 amino acids. Germline V gene data show CDR1 as MDHEN and CDR2 as SYDVKM. The ends lost 8 bases at V and 3 bases at J; junction bases unmatched: 5. This CDR3 reads CASQDRGLANEKLFF. In DNA, the CDR3 is TGTGCCAGCCAGGACAGGGGGCTCGCTAATGAAAAACTGTTTTTT. The full variable domain, its missing parts supplied by reference TRBV28 and TRBJ1-4, is DVKVTQSSRYLVKRTGEKVFLECVQDMDHENMFWYRQDPGLGLRLIYFSYDVKMKEKGDIPEGYSVSREKKERFSLILESASTNQTSMYLCASQDRGLANEKLFFGSGTQLSVL.

This chain connects TRBV19 to TRBJ2-1, with D possibly matching TRBD2 (5 bases). Germline V CDR1 and CDR2: LNHDA, SQIVND (reference sequence). The V end was cut by 4 bases, the J end by 1 base, with 8 bases between. The length of the CDR3 is 14 residues. The CDR3, as DNA: TGTGCCAGTAGTAGTCCGGGGTCCTACAATGAGCAGTTCTTC. The encoded protein is CASSSPGSYNEQFF.

This rearrangement joins TRBV19 to TRBJ1-5, with no clear D. With 2 bases removed from V and 7 bases from J, the gap between germline ends came to 6 bases. The CDR3 runs 12 residues. Germline lookup yields CDR1 LNHDA and CDR2 SQIVND (reference sequence). The CDR3 loop reads CASSILGQPQHF. CDR3 sequence (DNA): TGTGCCAGTAGTATACTTGGCCAGCCCCAGCATTTT. The whole variable domain, remainder taken from reference TRBV19 and TRBJ1-5, is DGGITQSPKYLFRKEGQNVTLSCEQNLNHDAMYWYRQDPGQGLRLIYYSQIVNDFQKGDIAEGYSVSREKKESFPLTVTSAQKNPTAFYLCASSILGQPQHFGDGTRLSIL.

This clone was recorded only once. A much larger clone differs from this one at a single base, so this may be a read error. Different DNA sequences within this sample yield the same CDR3. The chain links TRBV27 to TRBJ1-1; D is unclear. V dropped 2 bases and J dropped 1 base, with 5 bases sitting between them. The CDR3 loop spans 13 amino acids. Looked up from germline, CDR1 is MNHEY and CDR2 is SMNVEV (reference sequence). This CDR3 reads CASSLTGNTEAFF. Here the CDR3 DNA reads TGTGCCAGCAGTTTAACGGGGAACACTGAAGCTTTCTTT.

This clone was seen a few times. This chain connects TRBV5-1 to TRBJ1-1; 9 bases align to TRBD1. J was trimmed by 2 bases and V by 4 bases; bases with no gene match: 3. Germline V gene lookup returns CDR1 SGHRS and CDR2 YFSETQ. This CDR3 has 14 amino acids. CDR3 protein: CASSTTGGNTEAFF. The CDR3 region has the DNA TGCGCCAGCAGCACGACAGGGGGAAACACTGAAGCTTTCTTT.

The chain carries TRBV5-6 and TRBJ1-2; the D gene is possibly TRBD1 (5 bases). Germline values: CDR1 SGHDT, CDR2 YYEEEE. V lost 1 base, J lost 6 bases, and 7 bases lay in between. CDR3 length: 12 residues. The CDR3 nucleotides read TGTGCCAGCAGCTTGTGGGGGGATGGCTACACCTTC. Residues: CASSLWGDGYTF.

This clone was seen more than once but under ten times. This chain links TRBV28 with TRBJ2-7; D ambiguous. The V end lost 3 bases, the J end lost 6 bases, and 21 bases lay between the germline ends. Germline lookup yields CDR1 MDHEN and CDR2 SYDVKM. CDR3 length: 16 residues. CDR3 sequence reads: CASSFQTSVRMREQYF. As DNA, the CDR3 is TGTGCCAGCAGTTTTCAGACATCCGTGAGAATGCGCGAGCAGTACTTC.

The chain uses TRBV6-6 and TRBJ2-2; perhaps TRBD1 as D (5 bases). CDR1 and CDR2 (germline): MNHNY, SVGAGI (reference sequence). Trimming cost V 2 bases and J 5 bases, with 12 bases left between them. CDR3 size: 15 residues. CDR3 in DNA: TGTGCCAGCAGTTACCTTAGGGGAAATACCGGGGAGCTGTTTTTT. Translating it yields CASSYLRGNTGELFF.

This clone occurred once. The V call is TRBV19, the J call TRBJ2-2; TRBD1 agrees at 9 bases. V was clipped by 3 bases and J by 7 bases; unmatched bases: 9. The germline V gene encodes CDR1 LNHDA and CDR2 SQIVND (reference sequence). This CDR3 contains 16 residues. This CDR3 reads CASSILPGQGFGELFF. For the CDR3, the DNA is TGTGCCAGTAGTATTCTGCCGGGACAGGGCTTCGGGGAGCTGTTTTTT.

The chain uses TRBV10-3 and TRBJ2-1; 10 nucleotides line up with TRBD1. Germline V gives CDR1 ENHRY, CDR2 SYGVKD. The CDR3 consists of 14 residues. The V gene end was trimmed by 6 bases and the J gene end by 3 bases; junction bases not matched to a gene: 2. CDR3 sequence: CAIRRDRGYNEQFF. The CDR3 DNA reads as TGTGCCATCAGACGGGACAGGGGCTACAATGAGCAGTTCTTC.

Details on this clone: Other DNA sequences in this specimen translate into the identical CDR3. The CDR3 protein is CASSPGQGGYGYTF. CDR3 DNA: TGTGCCAGCAGCCCTGGACAGGGTGGCTATGGCTACACCTTC. This chain uses TRBV7-2 with TRBJ1-2, with 8 bases identical to TRBD1. This CDR3 is 14 amino acids long. Trimming took 5 bases from V and 4 from J; bases not matched to a gene: 6. Germline CDR1 SGHTA, CDR2 FQGNSA. Combining the CDR3 with reference TRBV7-2 and TRBJ1-2 gives the whole variable domain GAGVSQSPSNKVTEKGKDVELRCDPISGHTALYWYRQSLGQGLEFLIYFQGNSAPDKSGLPSDRFSAERTGGSVSTLTIQRTQQEDSAVYLCASSPGQGGYGYTFGSGTRLTVV.

The chain carries TRBV30 and TRBJ2-7, with unresolved D. Germline values: CDR1 GTSNPN, CDR2 SVGIG (reference sequence). This CDR3 comprises 12 residues. The V and J ends lost 0 bases and 6 bases respectively, with 9 bases between them. The CDR3 sequence is CAWSVFGSEQYF. DNA for the CDR3: TGTGCCTGGAGTGTATTTGGGTCCGAGCAGTACTTC.

This clone was detected only a few times. CDR3 in DNA: TGTGCCAGCAGCTTGGGGCTAGCGGTTAGCTCCTACAATGAGCAGTTCTTC. Protein sequence: CASSLGLAVSSYNEQFF. This rearrangement joins TRBV5-6 to TRBJ2-1; TRBD2 aligns across 7 bases. This CDR3 spans 17 amino acids. CDR1 and CDR2 from the germline V gene are SGHDT and YYEEEE. V was pared by 0 bases and J by 0 bases, with 6 bases of the junction left unmatched.

The chain employs TRBV6-6 and TRBJ2-5; tentative D call: TRBD2 (5 bases). This CDR3 comprises 12 residues. Germline V lookup: CDR1 MNHNY, CDR2 SVGAGI (reference sequence). Deletions cut 6 bases from V and 5 bases from J, with 10 bases between. In nucleotides, the CDR3 is TGTGCCAGCAGCCCGGGATCCGAGACCCAGTACTTC. Translation: CASSPGSETQYF.